A selection of T cell receptor beta chains follows, all from one sample in a study of blood T cell repertoires in COVID-19. Sequenced by immunoSEQ multiplex PCR; TCRdb stores in-frame clones only, minus some. Seen here are around 290,000 clones, around 87% observed once, and the top ten hold 7.8%. The source material was peripheral blood. All receptors come from a woman aged 50 to 60 who had recovered from COVID-19. Each CDR3 is given with its conserved first and last residue. D genes are given only for firm matches. Clone size is not always given. Where it is, it says once, few, many or a class for expanded clones.

d_gene	v_gene	abundance	j_gene	CDR3nt	CDR3aa
TRBD1	TRBV4-1	NA	TRBJ1-5	TGCGCCAGCAGCCAAGAGGGACAGGGAGGCCCCCAGCATTTT	CASSQEGQGGPQHF
NA	TRBV2	NA	TRBJ2-1	TGTGCCAGCAGTGAAGCCCCTCTGTCTGCGGGGACCTCCTACAATGAGCAGTTCTTC	CASSEAPLSAGTSYNEQFF
NA	TRBV2	NA	TRBJ1-3	TGTGCCAGCAGTGAAGTCCGGTCCGGAAACACCATATATTTT	CASSEVRSGNTIYF
TRBD1	TRBV3-1/TRBV3-2	NA	TRBJ2-7	TGTGCCAGCAGCCCGCGACAGGGAACAAAATACGAGCAGTACTTC	CASSPRQGTKYEQYF
NA	TRBV6-6	NA	TRBJ1-5	TGTGCCAGCAGGACGGTAGGGGTGAATCAGCCCCAGCATTTT	CASRTVGVNQPQHF
NA	TRBV3-1/TRBV3-2	NA	TRBJ1-1	TGTGCCAGCAGAAGCGGGAACACTGAAGCTTTCTTT	CASRSGNTEAFF
NA	TRBV10-2	NA	TRBJ1-1	TGCGCCAGCAGTGACTCTACCGGGCGGGGGTACACTGAAGCTTTCTTT	CASSDSTGRGYTEAFF
NA	TRBV7-2	NA	TRBJ1-2	TGTGCCAGCAGCTTAGCCCGGCTGACTTCTAACTATGGCTACACCTTC	CASSLARLTSNYGYTF
NA	TRBV5-5	NA	TRBJ1-3	TGTGCCAGCAGTGAGCAGACAGGAATTCGTTCTGGAAACACCATATATTTT	CASSEQTGIRSGNTIYF
TRBD1	TRBV19	NA	TRBJ2-7	TGTGCCAGTAGAGGGTCTTGGGACAGCCCCTACGAGCAGTACTTC	CASRGSWDSPYEQYF
NA	TRBV5-6	NA	TRBJ1-5	TGTGCCAGCAGCCAGGGCTCCAATCAGCCCCAGCATTTT	CASSQGSNQPQHF
NA	TRBV6-2/TRBV6-3	NA	TRBJ1-1	TGTGCCAGCAGTTACCCCCGCGGAGCATCTGACACTGAAGCTTTCTTT	CASSYPRGASDTEAFF
TRBD2	TRBV2	NA	TRBJ2-5	TGTGCCAGCAGTGATTTTAGCGGGAGGGCCTCCCGGTACTTC	CASSDFSGRASRYF
TRBD2	TRBV5-4	NA	TRBJ2-2	TGTGCCAGCAGCTTGGGTCTGGCGGGAGGGAGGGCCGGGGAGCTGTTTTTT	CASSLGLAGGRAGELFF
TRBD1	TRBV10-3	few	TRBJ1-2	TGTGCCGTAAGAACGGGACAGGGTAACCATGGCTACACCTTC	CAVRTGQGNHGYTF
NA	TRBV6-5	NA	TRBJ2-3	TGTGCCAGCAGTTACTCGAGGGGGGGCTACACAGATACGCAGTATTTT	CASSYSRGGYTDTQYF
TRBD2	TRBV5-4	NA	TRBJ2-1	TGTGCCAGCAGACTAGCGGGATACAATGAGCAGTTCTTC	CASRLAGYNEQFF
NA	TRBV11-2	NA	TRBJ1-4	TGTGCCAGCAGCTTAGCCTCCCGGGTTCATGAAAAACTGTTTTTT	CASSLASRVHEKLFF
NA	TRBV19	NA	TRBJ2-7	TGTGCCAGTAGTATAGATGGGCCCTACGAGCAGTACTTC	CASSIDGPYEQYF
TRBD1	TRBV3-1/TRBV3-2	NA	TRBJ1-6	TGTGCCAGCAGCCAGCTGGTCGGGACAGTTAATTCACCCCTCCACTTT	CASSQLVGTVNSPLHF
NA	TRBV7-2	NA	TRBJ2-7	TGTGCCAGCAGCTTAGCACAGGGATTGGGGGAGCAGTACTTC	CASSLAQGLGEQYF
NA	TRBV11-3	NA	TRBJ1-1	TGTGCCAGCAGCGGACAGCCGAACACTGAAGCTTTCTTT	CASSGQPNTEAFF
TRBD1	TRBV6-5	few	TRBJ2-2	TGTGCCAGCACCCGGGACAGGGGGTACGGGGAGCTGTTTTTT	CASTRDRGYGELFF
TRBD2	TRBV14	NA	TRBJ2-1	TGTGCCAGCAGCCAAGATAAAGCGGGACCGCCCGGGTTCTTC	CASSQDKAGPPGFF
TRBD2	TRBV6-2/TRBV6-3	NA	TRBJ2-7	TGTGCCAGCAGCCCCGCGGGAGGGCCCTACGAGCAGTACTTC	CASSPAGGPYEQYF
NA	TRBV30	NA	TRBJ2-5	TGTGCCTGGAGTGCCCGGTGGCAAGAGACCCAGTACTTC	CAWSARWQETQYF
NA	TRBV7-9	NA	TRBJ1-2	TGTGCCAGCTCCGGTTTTAACTATGGCTACACCTTC	CASSGFNYGYTF
NA	TRBV7-8	NA	TRBJ1-6	TGTGCCAGCAGCCGGGGGGGGATCTCCTATAATTCACCCCTCCACTTT	CASSRGGISYNSPLHF
TRBD2	TRBV5-6	NA	TRBJ2-1	TGTGCCAGCAGCTGGCCCGGGACTAGCGACTACAATGAGCAGTTCTTC	CASSWPGTSDYNEQFF
TRBD1	TRBV6-4	NA	TRBJ2-3	TGTGCCAGCAGTGAAGGGCCAGGGGGCCATTATACGCAGTATTTT	CASSEGPGGHYTQYF
NA	TRBV4-1	NA	TRBJ2-1	TGCGCCAGCAGCCAAGGGGCGAAGAAGCTTTGGCGGGTCGGTACCTACAATGAGCAGTTCTTC	CASSQGAKKLWRVGTYNEQFF
TRBD1	TRBV4-3	once	TRBJ2-3	TGCGCCAGCAGCCAAGATGGGACAGGGTTCACAGATACGCAGTATTTT	CASSQDGTGFTDTQYF
TRBD2	TRBV7-2	NA	TRBJ2-2	TGTGCCAGCAGCTTATTTAGGAGCGGGACGAAGAAAAAAGGGGAGCTGTTTTTT	CASSLFRSGTKKKGELFF
TRBD1	TRBV28	NA	TRBJ1-2	TGTGCCAGCAGTTTTATACAGGGGTACGGCTACACCTTC	CASSFIQGYGYTF
NA	TRBV9	NA	TRBJ1-2	TGTGCCAGCAGCGTAGATACGAACCAGGTCTATGGCTACACCTTC	CASSVDTNQVYGYTF
NA	TRBV12-3/TRBV12-4	NA	TRBJ1-1	TGTGCCAGCAGTTTAGAGCGAAACACTGAAGCTTTCTTT	CASSLERNTEAFF
NA	TRBV18	NA	TRBJ1-1	TGTGCCAGCTCCCCCGGGACATCGGGCACTGAAGCTTTCTTT	CASSPGTSGTEAFF
NA	TRBV20-1	NA	TRBJ2-7	TGCAGTGCTGCCGCCCGGGGGGAGCAGTACTTC	CSAAARGEQYF
NA	TRBV9	NA	TRBJ2-3	TGTGCCAGCAGCCAGAGGGCAGTAGATACGCAGTATTTT	CASSQRAVDTQYF
NA	TRBV18	NA	TRBJ2-7	TGTGCCAGCTCACCTAGCTCCTACGAGCAGTACTTC	CASSPSSYEQYF
TRBD1	TRBV2	NA	TRBJ2-4	TGTGCCAGCAGCCTAACCGGGACAGGGTCCCCCTTAGCCAAAAACATTCAGTACTTC	CASSLTGTGSPLAKNIQYF
NA	TRBV28	NA	TRBJ1-4	TGTGCCAGCAGTCCTCCTAAGCGCGGGGCAACTAATGAAAAACTGTTTTTT	CASSPPKRGATNEKLFF
TRBD1	TRBV3-1/TRBV3-2	NA	TRBJ2-7	TGTGCCAGCAGCCAAGAAACGGACAGGGTCTACGAGCAGTACTTC	CASSQETDRVYEQYF
NA	TRBV6-2/TRBV6-3	NA	TRBJ1-1	TGTGCCAGCAGTTACTCGGGGCCGGCCCCGAAAGCTTTCTTT	CASSYSGPAPKAFF
NA	TRBV3-1/TRBV3-2	NA	TRBJ2-4	NA	CASSSSAKNIQYF
NA	TRBV19	NA	TRBJ2-1	TGTGCCAGTAGTATCGTGGCCAATGAGCAGTTCTTC	CASSIVANEQFF
NA	TRBV19	NA	TRBJ1-2	TGTGCCAGTAGTAGGACAGCCCGGAGAGCTAACTATGGCTACACCTTC	CASSRTARRANYGYTF
TRBD1	TRBV4-1	NA	TRBJ1-3	TGCGCCAGCAGCCGGACAGGGGGCCCTAACTCTGGAAACACCATATATTTT	CASSRTGGPNSGNTIYF
TRBD1	TRBV7-9	NA	TRBJ1-2	TGTGCCAGCAGCTCCCCCGGGACAGGGAACTATGGCTACACCTTC	CASSSPGTGNYGYTF
NA	TRBV2	NA	TRBJ2-2	TGTGCCAGCATCAGGGAAGTCACCGGGGAGCTGTTTTTT	CASIREVTGELFF